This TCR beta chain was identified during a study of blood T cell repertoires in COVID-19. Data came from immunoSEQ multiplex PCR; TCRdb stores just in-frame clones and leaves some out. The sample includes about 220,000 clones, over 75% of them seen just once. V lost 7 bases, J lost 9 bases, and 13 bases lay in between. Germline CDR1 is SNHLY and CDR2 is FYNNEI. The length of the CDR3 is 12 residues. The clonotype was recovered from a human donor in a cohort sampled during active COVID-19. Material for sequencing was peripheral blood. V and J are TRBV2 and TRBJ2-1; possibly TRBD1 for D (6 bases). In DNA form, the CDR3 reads TGTGCCAGCACGATTCTGGGGGCTGAGCAGTTCTTC. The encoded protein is CASTILGAEQFF.